Listed below are T cell receptor beta chains from one sample, sequenced in a study. TCRdb reprocessed the RT-PCR reads with MiXCR, giving one entry per CDR3 protein. The sample consists of more than 600,000 distinct CDR3 sequences, 13% to 15% of them appearing once. Sequencing was done on a sample of memory CD4+ T cells from blood. Source of these receptors: a female donor in good health, serving as a healthy control. Both conserved end residues are part of each CDR3. A D gene is named only where the DNA matches it firmly. Expanded clones are given a class, and other clones once, few, many or no size at all.

TRBD1	TRBJ2-1	TRBV6-4	many	CASSLGQGVNNEQFF	TGTGCCAGCAGTTTGGGACAGGGCGTTAACAATGAGCAGTTCTTC
.	TRBJ1-1	TRBV6-5	many	CASSWGPRVVSEAFF	TGTGCCAGCAGTTGGGGACCCAGGGTTGTTTCTGAAGCTTTCTTT
TRBD1	TRBJ2-1	TRBV18	few	CASSPTPGQGQFF	TGTGCCAGCTCACCTACACCGGGACAGGGTCAGTTCTTC
TRBD2	TRBJ2-3	TRBV12-3/TRBV12-4	.	CASSLAGLAPGYTQYF	TGTGCCAGCAGTTTAGCCGGACTAGCCCCTGGGTATACGCAGTATTTT
TRBD1	TRBJ1-2	TRBV11-2	.	CASSLDRQGIYGYTF	TGTGCCAGCAGCTTAGATCGACAGGGTATATATGGCTACACCTTC
.	TRBJ2-3	TRBV7-2	few	CASTSPFGGGALGVTQYF	TGTGCCAGCACCTCACCCTTCGGAGGGGGGGCCTTGGGGGTTACGCAGTATTTT
.	TRBJ1-6	TRBV28	few	CASISGVSPLHF	TGTGCCAGCATCTCGGGGGTGTCACCCCTCCACTTT
.	TRBJ2-7	TRBV20-1	many	CSARDYTGLNSYEQYF	TGCAGTGCTAGAGATTACACAGGGTTAAACTCCTACGAGCAGTACTTC
.	TRBJ2-2	TRBV5-6	.	CASSPAVGSGELFF	TGTGCCAGCAGCCCGGCAGTAGGATCCGGGGAGCTGTTTTTT
.	TRBJ1-5	TRBV5-6	few	CASSPSPIQPQHF	TGTGCCAGCAGCCCGAGCCCCATTCAGCCCCAGCATTTT
.	TRBJ2-3	TRBV5-5	many	CASSLGGLGDTQYF	TGTGCCAGCAGCTTGGGCGGCCTTGGAGATACGCAGTATTTT
.	TRBJ2-6	TRBV29-1	many	CSAGSSGANVLTF	TGCAGCGCCGGAAGCTCTGGGGCCAACGTCCTGACTTTC
TRBD1	TRBJ1-1	TRBV12-3/TRBV12-4	many	CASTLEGQWAEAFF	TGTGCCAGCACCCTCGAGGGACAGTGGGCTGAAGCTTTCTTT
TRBD2	TRBJ2-1	TRBV4-3	many	CASSHYLSGGRTYNEQFF	TGCGCCAGCAGCCATTACCTTTCGGGCGGGAGGACCTACAATGAGCAGTTCTTC
TRBD1	TRBJ2-7	TRBV27	many	CASTRGQGYEQYF	TGTGCCAGCACCAGAGGACAGGGCTACGAGCAGTACTTC
.	TRBJ2-7	TRBV7-9	many	CASSLATESYEQYF	TGTGCCAGCAGCTTAGCGACGGAGTCTTACGAGCAGTACTTC
.	TRBJ2-4	TRBV6-1	.	CASTPPGFKNIQYF	TGTGCCAGCACTCCCCCCGGGTTCAAAAACATTCAGTACTTC
.	TRBJ1-2	TRBV20-1	.	CSAETDRFYGYTF	TGCAGTGCCGAGACGGACAGATTTTATGGCTACACCTTC
.	TRBJ2-1	TRBV4-1	.	CASSVRTGNEQFF	TGCGCCAGCAGCGTTCGGACTGGCAATGAGCAGTTCTTC
TRBD2	TRBJ2-7	TRBV12-3/TRBV12-4	many	CASSLTASGRQYF	TGTGCCAGCAGTTTAACGGCTAGCGGGCGCCAGTACTTC
.	TRBJ1-1	TRBV6-5	.	CASSYSFLAVEAFF	TGTGCCAGCAGTTACTCGTTTTTGGCCGTAGAAGCTTTCTTT
TRBD1	TRBJ2-2	TRBV14	few	CASSPTGGPRLTGELFF	TGTGCCAGCAGCCCGACAGGGGGCCCCCGTTTAACCGGGGAGCTGTTTTTT
TRBD2	TRBJ2-5	TRBV2	.	CASIPAGGSVETQYF	TGTGCCAGCATCCCTGCGGGGGGGTCTGTGGAGACCCAGTACTTC
TRBD2	TRBJ2-3	TRBV7-2	.	CASSLGRETYNEQYF	TGTGCCAGCAGCTTAGGGCGGGAGACATACAATGAGCAGTATTTT
.	TRBJ1-1	TRBV5-1	.	CASSSTTNTEAFF	TGCGCCAGCAGCTCGACAACGAACACTGAAGCTTTCTTT
TRBD1	TRBJ2-1	TRBV24-1	.	CATKDRGEQFF	TGTGCCACCAAGGACAGGGGTGAGCAGTTCTTC
TRBD1	TRBJ2-3	TRBV7-4	few	CASSRGTGVFTDTQYF	TGTGCCAGCAGCCGGGGGACAGGGGTATTTACAGATACGCAGTATTTT
TRBD2	TRBJ2-7	TRBV6-2/TRBV6-3	few	CASSRLAGVPRTYEQYF	TGTGCCAGCAGCCGACTAGCGGGAGTTCCACGAACCTACGAGCAGTACTTC
.	TRBJ2-1	TRBV20-1	few	CSASLTDYNEQFF	TGCAGTGCTAGCTTAACAGATTACAATGAGCAGTTCTTC
TRBD2	TRBJ2-4	TRBV15	.	CATSRTRTSGSLEYF	TGTGCCACCAGCAGAACAAGGACTAGCGGGAGCCTAGAGTACTTC
.	TRBJ2-2	TRBV11-2	few	CASSLEPGTGELFF	TGTGCCAGCAGCTTAGAACCCGGGACCGGGGAGCTGTTTTTT
TRBD1	TRBJ2-6	TRBV5-1	few	CASSTRTGSSGANVLTF	TGCGCCAGCAGCACCCGGACAGGGAGCTCTGGGGCCAACGTCCTGACTTTC
TRBD1	TRBJ1-6	TRBV5-1	.	CASSKGQGAFSSPLHF	TGCGCCAGCAGCAAAGGACAGGGGGCTTTTAGTTCACCCCTCCACTTT
.	TRBJ1-2	TRBV20-1	.	CSAPGANGYTF	TGCAGTGCTCCGGGAGCTAATGGCTACACCTTC
.	TRBJ2-7	TRBV7-9	few	CASSYSTGYEQYF	TGTGCCAGCAGTTACAGTACGGGCTACGAGCAGTACTTC
.	TRBJ2-3	TRBV7-2	few	CASRNRADTQYF	TGTGCCAGCAGAAATCGGGCAGATACGCAGTATTTT
.	TRBJ1-4	TRBV20-1	many	CSARDQSGEKLFF	TGCAGTGCTAGAGATCAGAGCGGTGAAAAACTGTTTTTT
.	TRBJ1-1	TRBV18	.	CASSKVQKQMNTEAFF	TGTGCCAGCTCAAAAGTTCAGAAACAAATGAACACTGAAGCTTTCTTT
TRBD2	TRBJ2-3	TRBV4-2	many	CASGLAGGADTQYF	TGTGCCAGCGGACTAGCGGGAGGCGCAGATACGCAGTATTTT
.	TRBJ2-7	TRBV9	few	CASSVGQDLSYEQYF	TGTGCCAGCAGCGTAGGGCAGGACCTCTCCTACGAGCAGTACTTC
TRBD1	TRBJ2-3	TRBV7-3	many	CASSSVPGQGIPADTQYF	TGTGCCAGCAGCTCCGTCCCGGGACAGGGAATTCCGGCGGATACGCAGTATTTT
.	TRBJ1-2	TRBV6-5	few	CASSSSYYGYTF	TGTGCCAGCAGTAGTAGTTACTATGGCTACACCTTC